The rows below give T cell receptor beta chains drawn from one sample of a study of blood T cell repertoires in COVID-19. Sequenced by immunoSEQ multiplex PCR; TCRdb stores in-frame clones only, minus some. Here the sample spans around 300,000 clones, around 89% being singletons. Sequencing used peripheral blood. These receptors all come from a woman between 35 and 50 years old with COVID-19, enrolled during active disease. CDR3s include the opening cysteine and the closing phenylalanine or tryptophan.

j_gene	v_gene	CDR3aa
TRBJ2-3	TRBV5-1	CASSLAGVVDTQYF
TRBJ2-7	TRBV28	CASSLAGASYEQCF
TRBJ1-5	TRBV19	CASAANQPQHF
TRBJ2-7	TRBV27	CASSGGTPYEQYF
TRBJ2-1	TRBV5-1	CASSSDRAGGYNEQFF
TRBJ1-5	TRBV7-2	CASSKTGVLSNQPQHF
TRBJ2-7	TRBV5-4	CASSLGVAGTVRREQYF
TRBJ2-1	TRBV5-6	CASSLWLAGGEYNEQFF
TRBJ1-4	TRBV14	CASSLRLGGEKLFF
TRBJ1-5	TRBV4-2	CASSQDSSNQPQHF
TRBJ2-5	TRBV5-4	CASSLRQEETQYF
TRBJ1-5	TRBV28	CASSPWTGLGNQPQHF
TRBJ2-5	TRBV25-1	CASSETEREETQYF
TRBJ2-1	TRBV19	CASGLRDRDYNEQFF
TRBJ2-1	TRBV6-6	CASRETGTSPYNEQFF
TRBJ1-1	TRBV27	CASRPGPMNTEAFF
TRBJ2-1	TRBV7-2	CASSSGYNEQFF
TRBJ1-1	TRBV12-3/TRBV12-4	CASSPTANTEAFF
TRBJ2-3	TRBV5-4	CASSLAGASTDTQYF
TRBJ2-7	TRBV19	CASKTSGTGWYEQYF
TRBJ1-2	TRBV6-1	CASSEAMVGRRGGYTF
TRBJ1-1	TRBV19	CATGEGRNTEAFF
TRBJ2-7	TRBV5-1	CASSLEPRGYEQYF
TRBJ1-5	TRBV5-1	CASSLGQNQPQHF
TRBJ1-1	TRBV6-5	CASSSLGGNTEAFF
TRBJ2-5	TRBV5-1	CASSSSGEVVGETQYF
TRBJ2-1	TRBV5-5	CASRKMSSYNEQFF
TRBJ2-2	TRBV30	CAWRWRQGSFTGELFF
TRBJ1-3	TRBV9	CASSVVGTGDTIYF